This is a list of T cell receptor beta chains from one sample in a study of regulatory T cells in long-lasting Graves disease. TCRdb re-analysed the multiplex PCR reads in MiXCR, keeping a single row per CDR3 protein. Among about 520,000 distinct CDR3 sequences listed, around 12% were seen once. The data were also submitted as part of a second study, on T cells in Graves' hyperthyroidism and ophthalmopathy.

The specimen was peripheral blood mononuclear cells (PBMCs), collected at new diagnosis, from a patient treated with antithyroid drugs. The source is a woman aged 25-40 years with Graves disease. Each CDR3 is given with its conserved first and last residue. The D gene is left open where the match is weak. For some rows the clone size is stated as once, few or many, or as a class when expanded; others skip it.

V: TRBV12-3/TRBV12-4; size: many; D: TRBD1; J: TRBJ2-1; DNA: TGCGCCAGCAGTCCTTTCTTTTGGGAGGACAGGGGGCGCGGTGAGCAGTTCTTC; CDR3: CASSPFFWEDRGRGEQFF
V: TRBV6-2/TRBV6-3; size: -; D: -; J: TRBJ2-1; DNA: TGTGCCAGCAGTTACTCGATTGACAGCCGGCAGTTCTTC; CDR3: CASSYSIDSRQFF
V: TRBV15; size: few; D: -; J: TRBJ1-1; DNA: TGTGCCACCAGGCGGAATTTTAACACTGAAGCTTTCTTT; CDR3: CATRRNFNTEAFF
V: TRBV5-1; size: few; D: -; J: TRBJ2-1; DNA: TGCGCCAGCAGCTTGGGGACAAGACAAGAGACCCAGCACTTC; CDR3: CASSLGTRQETQHF
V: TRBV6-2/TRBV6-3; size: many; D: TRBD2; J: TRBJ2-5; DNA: TGTGCCAGCCAGGTCGGGGGGTACCAAGAGACCCAGTACTTC; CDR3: CASQVGGYQETQYF
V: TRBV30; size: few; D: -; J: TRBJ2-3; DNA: TGTGCCTGGAGTCTCAAAGGGGTTACGGGCACAGATACGCAGTATTTT; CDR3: CAWSLKGVTGTDTQYF
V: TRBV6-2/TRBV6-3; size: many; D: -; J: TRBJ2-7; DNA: TGTGCCACCTCACTCCCAGGGACACTAAACTACGAGCAGTACTTC; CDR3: CATSLPGTLNYEQYF
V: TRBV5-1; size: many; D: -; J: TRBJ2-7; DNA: TGCGCCAGCAGCCCTCCAACCACAGGTATCGCCTACGAGCAGTACTTC; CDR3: CASSPPTTGIAYEQYF
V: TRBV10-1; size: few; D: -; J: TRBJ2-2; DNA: TGCGCCAGCAGTACCGGGTTCCCCTCAGGGGAGCTGTTTTTT; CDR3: CASSTGFPSGELFF
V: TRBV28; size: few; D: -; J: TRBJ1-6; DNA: TGTGCCAGCAGCCTACGGGAGGGATATAATTCACCCCTCCACTTT; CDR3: CASSLREGYNSPLHF
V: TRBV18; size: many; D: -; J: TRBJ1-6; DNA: TGTGCCAGCTCACCTAGGCAAGATGGTTCACCCCTCCACTTT; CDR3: CASSPRQDGSPLHF
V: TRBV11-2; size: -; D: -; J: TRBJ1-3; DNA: TGTGCCAGCAGATCCGGTCACACCATATATTTT; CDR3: CASRSGHTIYF
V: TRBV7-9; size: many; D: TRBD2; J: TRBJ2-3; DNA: TGTGCCAGCAGCCCAACTAGCGGAGTCGATACGCAGTATTTT; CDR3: CASSPTSGVDTQYF
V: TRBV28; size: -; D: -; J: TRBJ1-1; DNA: TGTGCCAGCAGTCCCCCGAGACAAAAGGCCTGGAACACTGAAGCTTTCTTT; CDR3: CASSPPRQKAWNTEAFF
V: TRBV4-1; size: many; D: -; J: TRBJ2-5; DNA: TGCGCCAGCAGCCAAGAGAGAACCGGCCAAGGGACCCAGTACTTC; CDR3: CASSQERTGQGTQYF
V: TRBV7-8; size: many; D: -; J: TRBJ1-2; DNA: TGTGCCAGCAGCTTGTCAGGGGACGGCTACACCTTC; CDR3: CASSLSGDGYTF
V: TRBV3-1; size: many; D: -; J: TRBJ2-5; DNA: TGTGCCAGCAGCCCGGAGGGGCCGCTGGAGACCCAGTACTTC; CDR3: CASSPEGPLETQYF
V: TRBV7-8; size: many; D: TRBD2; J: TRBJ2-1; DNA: TGTGCCAGCAGCTTAGCACTAGCGGGAGAGGCGTACAATGAGCAGTTCTTC; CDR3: CASSLALAGEAYNEQFF
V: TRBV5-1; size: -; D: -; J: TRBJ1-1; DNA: TGCGCCAGCAGCTTGGGGTACGCGACTGAAGCTTTCTTT; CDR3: CASSLGYATEAFF
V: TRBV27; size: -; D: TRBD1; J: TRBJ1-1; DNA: TGTGCCAGCAGTCGCAGACAGGGGCGGAACACTGAAGCTTTCTTT; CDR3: CASSRRQGRNTEAFF
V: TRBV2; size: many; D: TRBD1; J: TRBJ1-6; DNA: TGTGCCAGCAGTGAGAGTAGGGGGCTGTTTTCACCCCTCCACTTT; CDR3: CASSESRGLFSPLHF
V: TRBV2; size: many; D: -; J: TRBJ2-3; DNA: TGTGCCAGCAGTGGACCTATTGGTACGCAGTATTTT; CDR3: CASSGPIGTQYF
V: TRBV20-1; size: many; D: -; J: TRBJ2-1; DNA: TGCAGTGCTAGGACCTACAATGAGCAGTTCTTC; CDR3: CSARTYNEQFF
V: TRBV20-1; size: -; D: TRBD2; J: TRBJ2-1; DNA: TGCAGCTTCGAGTCGGGAGGCCGCAATGAGCAGTTCTTC; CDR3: CSFESGGRNEQFF
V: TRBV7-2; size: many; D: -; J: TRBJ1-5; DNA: TGTGCCAGCAGCTTAGAGGGCGAGAATCAGCCCCAGCATTTT; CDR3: CASSLEGENQPQHF
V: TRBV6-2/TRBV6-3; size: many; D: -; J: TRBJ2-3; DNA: TGTGCCAGCAGTTACGTCGGGGGATACTCCACAGATACGCAGTATTTT; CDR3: CASSYVGGYSTDTQYF
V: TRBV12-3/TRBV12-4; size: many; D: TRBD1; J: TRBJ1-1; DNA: TGTGCCAGCAGTGTGACAGGGAGGTACACTGAAGCTTTCTTT; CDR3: CASSVTGRYTEAFF
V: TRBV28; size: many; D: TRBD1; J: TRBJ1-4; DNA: TGTGCCAGCAGTGGACAGGGTTTTGTGGACGGTGAAAAACTGTTTTTT; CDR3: CASSGQGFVDGEKLFF
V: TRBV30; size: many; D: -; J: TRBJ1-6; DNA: TGTGCCTGGAGTGTATCGGGAAATTCACCCCTCCACTTT; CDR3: CAWSVSGNSPLHF
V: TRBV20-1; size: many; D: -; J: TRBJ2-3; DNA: TGCAGTGCTAGAGATAACGACCCCACAGATACGCAGTATTTT; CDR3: CSARDNDPTDTQYF
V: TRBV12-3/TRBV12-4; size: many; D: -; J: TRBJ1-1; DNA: TGTGCCAGCAGCCCTCAGCCCCCCCGCGGGGGAGAAGCTTTCTTT; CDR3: CASSPQPPRGGEAFF
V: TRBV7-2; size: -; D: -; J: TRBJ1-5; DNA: TGTGCCAGCAGCTTAGGGGCAGCAAATCAGCCCCAGCATTTT; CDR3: CASSLGAANQPQHF
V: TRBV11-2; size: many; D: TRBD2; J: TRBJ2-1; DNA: TGTGCCAGCAGCTTTACTAGCGGGAGCGTCTCCTACAATGAGCAGTTCTTC; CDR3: CASSFTSGSVSYNEQFF
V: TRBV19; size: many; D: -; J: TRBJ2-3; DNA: TGTGCCAGTAGTATAACAGGAGGAGGCACAGATACGCAGTATTTT; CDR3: CASSITGGGTDTQYF
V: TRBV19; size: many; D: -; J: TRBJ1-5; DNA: TGTGCCAGTAGTCTTTATCGGACTGAAGCGTCGTGGCCCCAGCATTTT; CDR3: CASSLYRTEASWPQHF
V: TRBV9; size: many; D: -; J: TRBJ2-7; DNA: TGTGCCAGCAGCTCCGGACCAACTCCTGCGTACGAGCAGTACTTC; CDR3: CASSSGPTPAYEQYF
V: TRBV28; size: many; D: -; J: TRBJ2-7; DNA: TGTGCCAGCAGTGCTCTCACCTTGGAGCAGTACTTC; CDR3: CASSALTLEQYF
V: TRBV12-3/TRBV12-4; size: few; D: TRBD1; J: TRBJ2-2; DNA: TGTGCCAGCAGTTTTCATGGGACAGGGTCCACCGGGGAGCTGTTTTTT; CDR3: CASSFHGTGSTGELFF
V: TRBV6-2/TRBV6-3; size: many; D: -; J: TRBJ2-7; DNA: TGTGCCAGCAGTGAGCGCTATCCTCGGGACTTCCGGAGCTACGAGCAGTACTTC; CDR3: CASSERYPRDFRSYEQYF
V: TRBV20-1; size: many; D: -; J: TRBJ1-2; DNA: TGCAGTGCTAGTCCGGGACTCCTTAACTATGGCTACACCTTC; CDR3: CSASPGLLNYGYTF
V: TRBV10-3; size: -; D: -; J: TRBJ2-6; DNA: TGTGCCACCCAGGCAGACTCTGGGGCCAACGTCCTGACTTTC; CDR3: CATQADSGANVLTF
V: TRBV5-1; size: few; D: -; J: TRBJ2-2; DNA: TGCGCCAGCAGCTTGATGCAGGGGAACACCGGGGAGCTGTTTTTT; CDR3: CASSLMQGNTGELFF
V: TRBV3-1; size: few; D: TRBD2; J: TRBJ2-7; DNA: TGTGCCAGCACCTCCGGGACTATCATCAACGAGCAGTACTTC; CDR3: CASTSGTIINEQYF
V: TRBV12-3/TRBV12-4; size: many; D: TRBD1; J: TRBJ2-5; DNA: TGTGCCAGCAGTTTCGCACCCCAGGACAGGGTAGGGACCCAGTACTTC; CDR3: CASSFAPQDRVGTQYF
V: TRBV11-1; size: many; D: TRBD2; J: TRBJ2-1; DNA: TGTGCCAGCAGCCGACTAGCGGGAGGGCCCTACAATGAGCAGTTCTTC; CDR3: CASSRLAGGPYNEQFF
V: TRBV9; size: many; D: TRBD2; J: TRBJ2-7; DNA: TGTGCCAGCAGCGTCTCTAGCGGGAGGGCCTACGAGCAGTACTTC; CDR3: CASSVSSGRAYEQYF
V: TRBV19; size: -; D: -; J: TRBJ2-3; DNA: TGTGCCAGTAGTATATTTCCGAGTCCTTACACAGATACGCAGTATTTT; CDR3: CASSIFPSPYTDTQYF
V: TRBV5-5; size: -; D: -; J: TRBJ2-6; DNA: TGTGCCAGCAGCCCTACCCGGGACTCTGGGGCCAACGTCCTGACTTTC; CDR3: CASSPTRDSGANVLTF
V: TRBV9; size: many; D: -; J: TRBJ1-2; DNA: TGTGCCAGCAGCGTACTCCCTGCACCAAGGACCTATGGCTACACCTTC; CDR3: CASSVLPAPRTYGYTF
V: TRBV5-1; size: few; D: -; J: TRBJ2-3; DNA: TGCGCCAGCAGCTCCAACACCGCAGATACGCAGTATTTT; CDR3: CASSSNTADTQYF
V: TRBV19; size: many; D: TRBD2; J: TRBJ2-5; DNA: TGTGCCAGTAGTAGAAGGACTAGCGGGATCGGGGAGACCCAGTACTTC; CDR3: CASSRRTSGIGETQYF
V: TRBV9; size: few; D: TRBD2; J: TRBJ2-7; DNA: TGTGCCAGCAGCGTAGATCCTAGCGGCCCCTACGAGCAGTACTTC; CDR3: CASSVDPSGPYEQYF
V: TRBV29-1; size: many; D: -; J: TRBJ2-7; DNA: TGCAGCGTTGAAACGGGTGGCCGTCCCTACGAGCAGTACTTC; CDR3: CSVETGGRPYEQYF
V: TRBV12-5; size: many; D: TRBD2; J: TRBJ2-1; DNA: TGTGCTAGTGGTTTTGGAAAATCAACAGGGACTAGCGGGGGAGAAATGGGGAATGAGCAGTTCTTC; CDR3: CASGFGKSTGTSGGEMGNEQFF
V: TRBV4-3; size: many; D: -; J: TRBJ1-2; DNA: TGCGCCAGCAGCCAATCCCTCGACGGCCTTGGCTACACCTTC; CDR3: CASSQSLDGLGYTF
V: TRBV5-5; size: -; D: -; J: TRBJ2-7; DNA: TGTGCCAGCAGCTTGGAGTGGACACGGCCGGGCGAGCAGTACTTC; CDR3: CASSLEWTRPGEQYF
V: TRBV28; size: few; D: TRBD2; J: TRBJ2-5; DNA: TGTGCCAGCAGTTTCCCTTCCACTGGCACTAGCGGGCTTCGGGGGGAGACCCAGTACTTC; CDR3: CASSFPSTGTSGLRGETQYF
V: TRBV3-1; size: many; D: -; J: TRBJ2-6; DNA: TGTGCCAGCAGCAACCCAGTGGGGGCCAACGTCCTGACTTTC; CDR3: CASSNPVGANVLTF